This T cell receptor beta chain was obtained from a study of patients and donors after allogeneic stem cell transplantation. The V segment lost 7 bases and the J segment 4 bases; nucleotides outside the gene matches: 7. Germline V lookup: CDR1 SQVTM, CDR2 ANQGSEA. This CDR3 is 12 amino acids long. TCRdb re-called the RT-PCR reads through MiXCR, storing one row per CDR3 protein. The repertoire holds under 200,000 distinct CDR3 sequences, approximately 25% seen once, with more than 25% in the top ten. This TCR came from a human donor who was either an allogeneic HSCT recipient or a stem cell or donor lymphocyte infusion donor (not recorded which). It is not recorded whose cells these are; they may come from a transplant donor. The source material was blood, either unsorted or a sorted T cell fraction (not recorded which). The chain carries TRBV29-1 and TRBJ2-7; 7 bases are shared with TRBD1. The CDR3: CSALRGPYEQYF. The DNA of the CDR3 is TGCAGCGCCTTAAGGGGGCCGTACGAGCAGTACTTC.